A selection of T cell receptor beta chains follows, all from one sample in a study of shared clonotypes between healthy human individuals. Some clones are missing from TCRdb's copy, which holds only in-frame ones; the method was immunoSEQ multiplex PCR. The sample shows fewer than 850,000 clones, around 91% of them seen only once. Sequenced material: memory CD8+ T cells from PBMCs. The receptors here all came from a man between 18 and 35 years old in good health. Some clones in this sample may be carry-over from other donors' samples. Both conserved end residues are part of each CDR3. The D gene is left open where the match is weak. Clone size appears in some rows only: once, few, many, or a class for an expanded clone.

CASSLGPEQFF TGCGCCAGCAGCTTGGGCCCCGAGCAGTTCTTC NA NA TRBJ2-1 TRBV5-1
CASSYFIGTGASEQFF TGTGCCAGCAGTTACTTTATTGGGACAGGGGCAAGCGAGCAGTTCTTC TRBD1 NA TRBJ2-1 TRBV6-5
CASSSLSGGITDTQYF TGTGCCAGCAGTTCACTATCGGGAGGTATTACCGATACGCAGTATTTT TRBD2 NA TRBJ2-3 TRBV28
CASSWGPAESYEQYF TGTGCCAGCAGCTGGGGCCCGGCGGAGTCCTACGAGCAGTACTTC NA NA TRBJ2-7 TRBV5-6
CASSLWEGAYNEQFF TGCGCCAGCAGCCTGTGGGAGGGGGCCTACAATGAGCAGTTCTTC NA NA TRBJ2-1 TRBV4-1
CASSRQETTSGSVADTQYF TGCGCCAGCAGCCGACAGGAAACCACTAGCGGGAGTGTCGCAGATACGCAGTATTTT TRBD2 once TRBJ2-3 TRBV4-1
CAISEANEQYF TGTGCCATCAGTGAGGCCAACGAGCAGTACTTC NA few TRBJ2-7 TRBV10-3
CASSGTGGRDYGYTF TGTGCCAGCAGCGGTACAGGGGGCAGAGATTATGGCTACACCTTC TRBD1 NA TRBJ1-2 TRBV9
CASSFDSGADTQYF TGCGCCAGCAGCTTTGACTCAGGGGCGGATACGCAGTATTTT NA NA TRBJ2-3 TRBV5-1
CASSDGSGTEAFF TGTGCCAGCAGCGACGGCTCGGGGACTGAAGCTTTCTTT NA NA TRBJ1-1 TRBV13
CASSLEGTVHYEQYF TGTGCCAGCAGCTTAGAGGGGACAGTTCACTACGAGCAGTACTTC TRBD1 NA TRBJ2-7 TRBV7-9
CASSPTLLAGLQETQYF TGTGCCAGCAGCCCTACTCTATTAGCGGGTTTACAAGAGACCCAGTACTTC TRBD2 NA TRBJ2-5 TRBV7-7
CASKDRGDGYTF TGCGCCAGCAAGGACAGGGGAGATGGCTACACCTTC TRBD1 NA TRBJ1-2 TRBV4-3
CSVKQSLYEQYF TGCAGCGTCAAACAGTCGCTATACGAGCAGTACTTC NA NA TRBJ2-7 TRBV29-1
CASSLNLRMSVEAFF TGTGCCAGCAGTTTAAACCTTAGAATGTCCGTTGAAGCTTTCTTT NA NA TRBJ1-1 TRBV28
CASRLTGVNTEAFF TGTGCCAGCAGGCTTACGGGGGTGAACACTGAAGCTTTCTTT NA NA TRBJ1-1 TRBV7-9
CASSLLVPTGVGDGYTF TGTGCCAGCAGTTTACTAGTTCCGACAGGGGTGGGGGATGGCTACACCTTC TRBD1 NA TRBJ1-2 TRBV27
CASSQEIGLADYNEQFF TGCGCCAGCAGCCAAGAAATCGGACTAGCGGACTACAATGAGCAGTTCTTC TRBD2 NA TRBJ2-1 TRBV4-3
CASSPGQGYYEQYF TGCGCCAGCAGCCCCGGACAGGGTTACTACGAGCAGTACTTC TRBD1 NA TRBJ2-7 TRBV4-1
CATSSGSAGSQETQYF TGTGCCACCAGCAGTGGTTCGGCTGGGTCGCAGGAGACCCAGTACTTC NA NA TRBJ2-5 TRBV15
CASSFETGPRAEQFF TGTGCCAGCAGTTTCGAAACAGGCCCGCGGGCGGAGCAGTTCTTC NA few TRBJ2-1 TRBV27
CASSLRPHEQYF TGTGCCAGCAGTTTACGACCCCACGAGCAGTACTTC NA NA TRBJ2-7 TRBV28
CASSITGSLDEQFF TGTGCCAGCAGTATAACGGGATCGTTGGATGAGCAGTTCTTC NA NA TRBJ2-1 TRBV6-6
CASSRRVRGEQFF TGTGCCAGCAGCCGCCGGGTCCGGGGGGAGCAGTTCTTC NA once TRBJ2-1 TRBV5-6
CASSVAGTGYDTQYF TGTGCCAGCAGCGTAGCAGGGACAGGGTATGATACGCAGTATTTT TRBD1 few TRBJ2-3 TRBV9
CASSTTDTSNSYEQYF TGTGCCAGCAGCACCACGGACACCTCCAACTCCTACGAGCAGTACTTC NA NA TRBJ2-7 TRBV14
CASGAGDGNEQFF TGTGCCAGTGGGGCGGGAGACGGCAATGAGCAGTTCTTC TRBD2 NA TRBJ2-1 TRBV25-1
CASSKWSEQFF TGTGCCAGCAGTAAGTGGAGTGAGCAGTTCTTC NA NA TRBJ2-1 TRBV28
CASSPEGLGYTF TGTGCCAGCAGCCCAGAAGGGCTAGGCTACACCTTC NA NA TRBJ1-2 TRBV11-2
CASSLGLAKNIQYF TGTGCCAGCAGCTTAGGCCTAGCCAAAAACATTCAGTACTTC NA NA TRBJ2-4 TRBV7-9
CASSGLAHTGELFF TGTGCCAGCAGCGGACTAGCCCACACCGGGGAGCTGTTTTTT TRBD2 few TRBJ2-2 TRBV7-3
CASSYLASGIQETQYF TGTGCCAGCAGTTACCTGGCTAGCGGGATACAAGAGACCCAGTACTTC TRBD2 NA TRBJ2-5 TRBV6-6
CASSGGLAKNIQYF TGTGCCAGCAGCGGGGGACTAGCCAAAAACATTCAGTACTTC NA NA TRBJ2-4 TRBV5-6
CASSFFGDLVSSTGELFF TGTGCCAGCAGTTTCTTCGGGGACCTTGTCTCCTCGACCGGGGAGCTGTTTTTT NA NA TRBJ2-2 TRBV28
CASSRSGRAPETQYF TGTGCCAGCTCACGGTCCGGGAGGGCTCCCGAGACCCAGTACTTC TRBD2 NA TRBJ2-5 TRBV18
CASSLSLGTMNTEAFF TGTGCCAGCAGTTTATCCCTGGGGACTATGAACACTGAAGCTTTCTTT NA NA TRBJ1-1 TRBV27
CASSGGTASNQPQHF TGTGCCAGCAGCGGCGGGACGGCTAGCAATCAGCCCCAGCATTTT NA NA TRBJ1-5 TRBV9
CASSPRPNTEAFF TGTGCCAGCAGCCCCCGCCCGAACACTGAAGCTTTCTTT NA NA TRBJ1-1 TRBV13
CASSFSHEETQYF TGTGCCAGCAGTTTTTCGCATGAGGAGACCCAGTACTTC NA NA TRBJ2-5 TRBV28
CASSSSGQLNTEAFF TGTGCCAGCAGTTCTTCCGGACAGCTGAACACTGAAGCTTTCTTT NA once TRBJ1-1 TRBV28
CASSMGHSNQPQHF TGTGCCAGTAGTATGGGACATAGCAATCAGCCCCAGCATTTT NA NA TRBJ1-5 TRBV19
CASMSGGRTDTQYF TGTGCCAGCATGTCGGGCGGGAGAACAGATACGCAGTATTTT TRBD2 NA TRBJ2-3 TRBV5-6
CAISDWTGVAEAFF TGTGCCATCAGTGATTGGACAGGGGTCGCTGAAGCTTTCTTT TRBD1 NA TRBJ1-1 TRBV10-3
CASSEPGQGLKEVAFF TGTGCCAGCAGCGAGCCGGGACAGGGGCTAAAAGAGGTAGCTTTCTTT TRBD1 NA TRBJ1-1 TRBV7-2
CASTLIGDRYPDTQYF TGTGCCAGTACCCTGATAGGGGACAGGTATCCCGATACGCAGTATTTT TRBD1 NA TRBJ2-3 TRBV19
CASSSGTSAETQYF TGTGCCAGCAGCTCCGGGACTAGCGCTGAGACCCAGTACTTC TRBD2 NA TRBJ2-5 TRBV7-9
CASSFQPFPDNQPQHF TGTGCCAGCAGTTTTCAACCCTTTCCCGACAATCAGCCCCAGCATTTT NA NA TRBJ1-5 TRBV28
CASSPNPTDTQYF TGTGCCAGCAGCCCAAACCCCACAGATACGCAGTATTTT NA NA TRBJ2-3 TRBV7-3
CASSEFFGLVGNEQFF TGTGCCAGCAGTGAATTTTTCGGGCTAGTGGGCAATGAGCAGTTCTTC NA NA TRBJ2-1 TRBV25-1
CASRGTTTNTGELFF TGTGCCAGCAGGGGGACGACAACGAACACCGGGGAGCTGTTTTTT NA NA TRBJ2-2 TRBV27
CARSLGGRSKANEQYF TGTGCCAGAAGCTTGGGGGGGAGAAGTAAGGCCAACGAGCAGTACTTC NA once TRBJ2-7 TRBV5-3
CASSPYDKGAEAFF TGTGCCAGCAGTCCCTACGATAAGGGGGCGGAAGCTTTCTTT TRBD1 NA TRBJ1-1 TRBV27
CASSQQSPYEQYF TGCGCCAGCAGCCAACAATCCCCCTACGAGCAGTACTTC NA NA TRBJ2-7 TRBV4-1